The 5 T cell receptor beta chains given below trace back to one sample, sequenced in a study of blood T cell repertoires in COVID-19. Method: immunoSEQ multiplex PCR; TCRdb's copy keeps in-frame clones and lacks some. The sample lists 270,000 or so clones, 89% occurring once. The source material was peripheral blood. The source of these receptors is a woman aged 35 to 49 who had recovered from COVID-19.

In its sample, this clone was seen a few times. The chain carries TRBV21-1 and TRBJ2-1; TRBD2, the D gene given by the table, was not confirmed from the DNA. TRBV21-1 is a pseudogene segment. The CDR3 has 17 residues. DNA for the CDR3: TGTGCCAGCAGCAAAGGAACCGGGACTAGCGTGTCCAATGAGCAGTTCTTC. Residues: CASSKGTGTSVSNEQFF.

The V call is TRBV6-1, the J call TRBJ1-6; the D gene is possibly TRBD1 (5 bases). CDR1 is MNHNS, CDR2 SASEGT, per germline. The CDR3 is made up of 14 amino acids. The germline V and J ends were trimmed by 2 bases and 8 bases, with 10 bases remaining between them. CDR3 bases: TGTGCCAGCAGTGAACTCCAGGGCGATTCACCCCTCCACTTT. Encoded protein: CASSELQGDSPLHF.

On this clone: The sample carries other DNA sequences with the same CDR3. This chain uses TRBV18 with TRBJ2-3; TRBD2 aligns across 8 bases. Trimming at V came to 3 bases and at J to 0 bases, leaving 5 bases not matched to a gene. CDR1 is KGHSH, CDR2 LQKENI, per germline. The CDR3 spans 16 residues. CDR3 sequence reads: CASSPGASGSTDTQYF. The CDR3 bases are TGTGCCAGCTCACCCGGGGCTAGCGGGAGCACAGATACGCAGTATTTT.

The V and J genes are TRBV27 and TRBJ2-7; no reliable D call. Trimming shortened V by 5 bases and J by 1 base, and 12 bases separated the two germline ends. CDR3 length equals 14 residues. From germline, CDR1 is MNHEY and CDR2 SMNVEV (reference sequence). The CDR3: CASSRTSRSYEQYF. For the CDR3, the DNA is TGTGCCAGCAGTCGCACATCGAGGTCCTACGAGCAGTACTTC.

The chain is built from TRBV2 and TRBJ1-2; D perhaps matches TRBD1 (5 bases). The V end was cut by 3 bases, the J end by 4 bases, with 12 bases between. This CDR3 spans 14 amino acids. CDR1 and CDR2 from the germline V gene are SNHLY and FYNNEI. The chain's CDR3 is CASSEMGEGYGYTF. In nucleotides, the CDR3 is TGTGCCAGCAGTGAGATGGGGGAGGGCTATGGCTACACCTTC.